Listed here are 24 T cell receptor beta chains from one sample, sequenced in a study of T cells in localized non-small cell lung cancer. The repertoire was sequenced with immunoSEQ multiplex PCR; TCRdb's copy has only in-frame clones and lacks some. The table shows 6,000 to 7,500 clones, with approximately 50% occurring only once. The starting material was lymph node tissue, obtained before any cancer treatment. These receptor sequences come from a female donor aged 60 or older with stage I lung adenocarcinoma.

V is TRBV19 and J is TRBJ1-1; no reliable D call. The CDR3 consists of 14 residues. Trimming stripped 2 bases from V and 1 base from J, with 8 bases between. The V gene's germline CDR1 is LNHDA and CDR2 SQIVND (reference sequence). The CDR3, as DNA: TGTGCCAGTAGTATACAGCTAAGGAACACTGAAGCTTTCTTT. Translated, it gives CASSIQLRNTEAFF.

The chain uses TRBV6-8 and TRBJ1-2; D possibly corresponds to TRBD1 (5 bases). Trimming removed 0 bases from V and 4 bases from J, with 9 bases in between. Looked up from germline, CDR1 is MNHGY and CDR2 is SAAAGT. The CDR3 consists of 14 residues. The CDR3 spells CASSYSGEGYGYTF. CDR3 DNA: TGTGCCAGCAGTTACTCGGGGGAAGGCTATGGCTACACCTTC.

This clone has more than one count but fewer than ten. The chain is built from TRBV6-8 and TRBJ1-1; D is possibly TRBD1 (5 bases). Deletions cut 5 bases from V and 1 base from J, with 8 bases between. CDR3 length: 13 residues. Germline loops: CDR1 MNHGY, CDR2 SAAAGT. The CDR3 region is CASSNRRNTEAFF. CDR3 coding DNA: TGTGCCAGCAGTAACAGGAGGAACACTGAAGCTTTCTTT.

The V call is TRBV19, the J call TRBJ1-5; TRBD1 agrees at 10 bases. Germline V lookup: CDR1 LNHDA, CDR2 SQIVND (reference sequence). Trimming at V came to 5 bases and at J to 7 bases, leaving 8 bases not matched to a gene. The CDR3 has 15 amino acids. The CDR3 coding sequence is TGTGCCAGTAGTGCGGGGACAGGGGTTGGACAGCCCCAGCATTTT. It codes for CASSAGTGVGQPQHF.

A few counts support this clone. V usage is TRBV19 and J usage is TRBJ2-1; 8 positions agree with TRBD1. This CDR3 is built from 14 residues. Germline CDR1 reads LNHDA; CDR2 reads SQIVND (reference sequence). V trimming: 1 base; J trimming: 5 bases; junction bases outside the gene matches: 1. CDR3 coding DNA: TGTGCCAGTAGTATAGGGGGACAGGACAATGAGCAGTTCTTC. Residues: CASSIGGQDNEQFF.

The V gene is TRBV19, the J gene TRBJ2-2; tentative D call: TRBD1 (6 bases). This CDR3 has 15 amino acids. Germline lookup yields CDR1 LNHDA and CDR2 SQIVND (reference sequence). The V end lost 6 bases, the J end lost 1 base, and 12 bases lay between the germline ends. The DNA of the CDR3 is TGTGCCAGTAGCCAACAGGGAAAGAACACCGGGGAGCTGTTTTTT. Translated: CASSQQGKNTGELFF.

This clone was counted a few times. The J gene is TRBJ1-6, the V gene TRBV11-3; D is possibly TRBD1 (6 bases). The CDR3 contains 14 residues. Trimming left V 1 base short and J 10 bases short, with 11 bases between. Looked up from germline, CDR1 is SGHNT and CDR2 is YENEEA. As DNA, the CDR3 is TGTGCCAGCAGCTTAGGTGCCAGGGGCTCACCCCTCCACTTT. It codes for CASSLGARGSPLHF.

This clone was seen a handful of times. The chain uses TRBV4-1 and TRBJ2-2; the D gene is possibly TRBD1 (5 bases). Germline loops: CDR1 MGHRA, CDR2 YSYEKL. V lost 3 bases, J lost 7 bases, and 15 bases lay in between. This CDR3 has 15 amino acids. The CDR3 coding sequence is TGCGCCAGCAGCCAGGCCGCCCTTAGGGGCGGGGAGCTGTTTTTT. Translation: CASSQAALRGGELFF.

This clone was observed a handful of times. V and J are TRBV6-8 and TRBJ2-7, with 11 bases matching TRBD1. Unmatched junction bases numbered 6, after V lost 2 bases and J lost 6 bases. Germline V lookup: CDR1 MNHGY, CDR2 SAAAGT. The CDR3 length is 15 residues. The CDR3 spells CASSYIGQGATEQYF. In DNA, the CDR3 is TGTGCCAGCAGTTACATCGGACAGGGGGCGACCGAGCAGTACTTC.

The chain recombines TRBV18 with TRBJ1-5; D not resolved. The CDR3 runs to 17 residues. V was clipped by 0 bases and J by 1 base, with 13 bases between them. Germline lookup yields CDR1 KGHSH and CDR2 LQKENI. This chain's CDR3 is CASSPPSSHPSNQPQHF. The CDR3 DNA reads as TGTGCCAGCTCACCACCTAGTTCTCACCCAAGCAATCAGCCCCAGCATTTT.

J is TRBJ1-1 and V is TRBV25-1; 7 nucleotides match TRBD1. V lost 6 bases, J lost 1 base, and 5 bases stayed unmatched. The germline gives CDR1 MGHDK, CDR2 SYGVNS. This CDR3 has 14 residues. CDR3: CASRPTGTNTEAFF. CDR3 nucleotide sequence: TGTGCCAGCAGACCGACAGGGACGAACACTGAAGCTTTCTTT.

The chain recombines TRBV6-8 with TRBJ2-7; TRBD2 aligns across 7 bases. CDR1 is MNHGY and CDR2 is SAAAGT in the germline V gene. V trimming: 6 bases; J trimming: 0 bases; junction bases outside the gene matches: 5. The CDR3 contains 14 residues. The CDR3, as DNA: TGTGCCAGCAGGGCCGGGGGGAGCTCCTACGAGCAGTACTTC. Residues: CASRAGGSSYEQYF.

This chain joins TRBV28 and TRBJ2-4, with TRBD2 as a possible D gene (5 bases). Per germline, CDR1 MDHEN and CDR2 SYDVKM. This CDR3 region has 14 residues. Trimming removed 5 bases from V and 7 bases from J, with 15 bases in between. CDR3 nucleotides: TGTGCCAGCAGTCTAACGCGGGCCCGGAACATTCAGTACTTC. Protein: CASSLTRARNIQYF.

The rearrangement links TRBV12-5 to TRBJ2-1; 8 bases are shared with TRBD2. Germline V CDR1 and CDR2: LGHNT, FRNRAP. The CDR3 length is 16 residues. V was pared by 1 base and J by 9 bases, with 11 bases of the junction left unmatched. The CDR3 loop reads CASGLGPGTRNTEQFF. CDR3 DNA sequence: TGTGCTAGTGGTTTGGGCCCCGGGACTAGAAACACTGAGCAGTTCTTC.

This chain connects TRBV11-3 to TRBJ2-5, with a tentative D call TRBD1 (7 bases). V dropped 8 bases and J dropped 4 bases, with 23 bases sitting between them. Germline CDR1 and CDR2: SGHNT and YENEEA. The CDR3 is made up of 16 amino acids. Written as DNA, the CDR3 is TGTGCCAGCGGGAGGACAGGCGGCGGTCTGGGAGAGACCCAGTACTTC. Amino acid sequence: CASGRTGGGLGETQYF.

The chain is built from TRBV19 and TRBJ2-3; 9 bases are a match to TRBD1. Germline V gene sequence: CDR1 LNHDA, CDR2 SQIVND (reference sequence). There are 15 residues in the CDR3. Germline trimming cut 3 bases from V and 4 bases from J; bases unmatched to any gene: 5. CDR3 protein: CASSMGQGESDTQYF. The CDR3 bases are TGTGCCAGTAGTATGGGACAGGGAGAATCAGATACGCAGTATTTT.

The chain is built from TRBV11-3 and TRBJ2-3, with 11 nucleotides matching TRBD2. The length of the CDR3 is 17 residues. J lost 1 base, V lost 6 bases, and 9 bases had no gene match. The germline V gene has CDR1 SGHNT and CDR2 YENEEA. For the CDR3, the DNA is TGTGCCAGCAGAACTAGCGGGAGCGTTTCTGGCACAGATACGCAGTATTTT. Translation gives CASRTSGSVSGTDTQYF.

This chain's CDR3 is CSVRQRATGELFF. CDR3 DNA sequence: TGCAGCGTTAGACAGCGGGCCACCGGGGAGCTGTTTTTT. The rearrangement links TRBV29-1 to TRBJ2-2; TRBD2 is a possible D gene (6 bases). Germline CDR1 SQVTM, CDR2 ANQGSEA. V was shortened by 5 bases and J by 4 bases, with 11 bases between the two germline ends. This CDR3 region has 13 residues.

This chain uses TRBV29-1 with TRBJ1-2, with 9 bases that match TRBD1. Germline values: CDR1 SQVTM, CDR2 ANQGSEA. V was pared by 3 bases and J by 5 bases, with 7 bases of the junction left unmatched. CDR3 size: 14 residues. The DNA of the CDR3 is TGCAGCGTTGACTTACAGGGGGCTGGATATGGCTACACCTTC. Translated, it gives CSVDLQGAGYGYTF.

The V and J genes are TRBV4-1 and TRBJ1-1; D call uncertain. V was pared by 2 bases and J by 1 base, with 8 bases between. The germline V gene encodes CDR1 MGHRA and CDR2 YSYEKL. The CDR3 has 14 amino acids. In nucleotides, the CDR3 is TGCGCCAGCAGCCAACAAAACAGGAACACTGAAGCTTTCTTT. This translates into CASSQQNRNTEAFF.

In its sample, this clone was seen a few times. CDR3 residues: CASSVKTYANEQFF. CDR3 nucleotide sequence: TGTGCCAGCAGCGTAAAGACTTATGCCAATGAGCAGTTCTTC. V gene TRBV9 combines with J gene TRBJ2-1; D uncertain. The CDR3 runs to 14 residues. Germline-derived CDR1 and CDR2 are SGDLS and YYNGEE. Trimming cost V 1 base and J 6 bases, with 11 bases left between them.

This chain links TRBV19 with TRBJ2-1; 12 bases line up with TRBD2. The length of the CDR3 is 16 residues. Germline trimming cut 3 bases from V and 6 bases from J; bases unmatched to any gene: 6. Germline V gives CDR1 LNHDA, CDR2 SQIVND (reference sequence). The CDR3 loop is CASSIGTSGPGNEQFF. The CDR3 DNA reads TGTGCCAGTAGTATCGGGACTAGCGGGCCCGGCAATGAGCAGTTCTTC.

The sample holds a few counts of this clone. The chain is built from TRBV9 and TRBJ2-7; no firm D call. The CDR3 totals 15 residues. Deletions cut 0 bases from V and 2 bases from J, with 12 bases between. Germline values: CDR1 SGDLS, CDR2 YYNGEE. The CDR3 sequence is CASSVGAASTYEQYF. The CDR3 DNA sequence: TGTGCCAGCAGCGTAGGGGCAGCATCCACCTACGAGCAGTACTTC.

The chain employs TRBV19 and TRBJ2-1, with a weak D call TRBD2 (5 bases). Trimming took off 4 bases at V and 5 bases at J, with 21 bases between the two ends. CDR1 and CDR2 from the germline V gene are LNHDA and SQIVND (reference sequence). The CDR3 contains 17 residues. In DNA form, the CDR3 reads TGTGCCAGTAGTAGTCCCCCGCGAGGGCGGGCGCACAATGAGCAGTTCTTC. Translating it yields CASSSPPRGRAHNEQFF.